Listed here is a single TCR beta chain. Its target is unknown. This sample is drawn from a study of T cells after posttransplantation cyclophosphamide. Study-wide findings and caveats: Tissue-infiltrating T cells from skin or gut overlapped little with blood T cells. Donor-recipient repertoire similarity was low at 1-2 months, rising over year one. Recipient CMV seropositivity and CMV reactivation strongly tracked TRB clonality.

Sampled 1 year posttransplant, controls received myeloablative marrow transplants, methotrexate and a calcineurin inhibitor. Clones were read by immunoSEQ multiplex PCR, and TCRdb kept only the in-frame ones, dropping some. The data show 20,000 to 25,000 clones, roughly 90% seen once. Trimming took 4 bases from V and 0 from J; bases not matched to a gene: 19. This CDR3 has 20 amino acids. The clonotype was recovered from a female patient in her forties or fifties who received an allogeneic stem cell transplant from an unrelated donor, was CMV-positive, and had chronic GVHD only. A share of the T cells may be of graft donor origin. The J gene is TRBJ2-7, the V gene TRBV23-1, with 9 bases fitting TRBD1. TRBV23-1 is sorted into the ORF group, with uncertain function. The material sequenced was PBMCs, taken after an allogeneic stem cell transplant with a calcineurin inhibitor and methotrexate. Here the CDR3 reads CASSLLIFGTGSNRSYEQYF. The CDR3 nucleotides read TGCGCCAGCAGTCTTTTGATATTTGGGACAGGGTCTAATCGCTCCTACGAGCAGTACTTC.